This T cell receptor beta chain emerged from a study of blood T cell repertoires in COVID-19. About the research overall: COVID-19 samples collected from the United States, Italy and Spain covered acute and convalescent phases. PBMCs, B-cell-depleted T cells, or T cells provided the cDNA or gDNA that made up the material.

Authors' data handling: Reference gene primer amplification in the assay estimated nucleated cell counts. TCRdb's copy holds only in-frame clones and misses some; the assay was immunoSEQ multiplex PCR. V and J calls and clone size come straight from that table; D and trimming were deduced from the DNA. The sample has more than 95,000 clones; about 88% are singletons. V was cut by 2 bases and J by 4 bases, with 15 bases left in between. The CDR3 has 15 residues. The V gene's germline CDR1 is MDHEN and CDR2 SYDVKM. Sequenced material: peripheral blood. The chain combines TRBV28 with TRBJ2-7, with D possibly matching TRBD1 (7 bases). This clonotype was obtained from a woman older than 75 with acute or convalescent COVID-19. The CDR3 sequence: CASSLGGTVRYEQYF. The CDR3 coding sequence is TGTGCCAGCAGTTTAGGAGGGACAGTGCGGTACGAGCAGTACTTC. Full variable domain (outside the CDR3, taken from reference TRBV28 and TRBJ2-7): DVKVTQSSRYLVKRTGEKVFLECVQDMDHENMFWYRQDPGLGLRLIYFSYDVKMKEKGDIPEGYSVSREKKERFSLILESASTNQTSMYLCASSLGGTVRYEQYFGPGTRLTVT.